The entry that follows covers one T cell receptor beta chain sequence. These data come from a study of patients and donors after allogeneic stem cell transplantation. The germline V gene encodes CDR1 KGHSH and CDR2 LQKENI. The CDR3 spans 13 residues. The ends were cut back, 3 bases at V and 8 bases at J, with 12 bases in the middle. Each CDR3 protein gets one entry after TCRdb re-called the RT-PCR reads with MiXCR. This table holds about 110,000 distinct CDR3 sequences, 35% found once. The clonotype originates from a human donor who was either an allogeneic HSCT recipient or a stem cell or donor lymphocyte infusion donor (not recorded which). It is not recorded whose cells these are; they may come from a transplant donor. The chain combines TRBV18 with TRBJ2-3; D gene unclear. The sample taken for sequencing was blood, either unsorted or a sorted T cell fraction (not recorded which). The CDR3 nucleotides read TGTGCCAGCTCACCGGTCGGGTTGGGTACGCAGTATTTT. Residues: CASSPVGLGTQYF.